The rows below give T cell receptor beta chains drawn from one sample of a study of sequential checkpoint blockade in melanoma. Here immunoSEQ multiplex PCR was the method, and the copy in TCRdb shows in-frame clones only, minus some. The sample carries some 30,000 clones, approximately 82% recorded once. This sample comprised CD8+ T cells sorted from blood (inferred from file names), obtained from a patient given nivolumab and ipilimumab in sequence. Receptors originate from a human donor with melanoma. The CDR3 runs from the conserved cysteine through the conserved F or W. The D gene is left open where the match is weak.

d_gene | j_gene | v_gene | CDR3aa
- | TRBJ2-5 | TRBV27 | CASTQPFGTQYF
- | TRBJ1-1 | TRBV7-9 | CASSPGRGRVNTEAFF
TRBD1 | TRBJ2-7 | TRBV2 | CASKHRDRVIGDEQYF
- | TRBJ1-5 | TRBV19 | CASLEASSNQPQHF
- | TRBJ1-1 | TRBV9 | CASSVVKGRGNTEAFF
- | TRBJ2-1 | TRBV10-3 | CAISGPAAGEQISSYNEQFF
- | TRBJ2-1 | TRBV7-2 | CASSGWSSSSYNEQFF
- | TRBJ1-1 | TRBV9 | CASSGTLREAFF
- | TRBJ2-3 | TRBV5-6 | CASSPTPRRTDTQYF
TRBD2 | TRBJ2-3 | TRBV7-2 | CASSRTSGKDTQYF
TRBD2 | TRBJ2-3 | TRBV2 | CASSSAGVSTDTQYF
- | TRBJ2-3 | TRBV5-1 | CASSLSMGEGTDTQYF
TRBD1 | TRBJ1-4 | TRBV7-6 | CASSPTYGTGAEKLFF
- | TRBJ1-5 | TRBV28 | CASSLSRVSNQPQHF
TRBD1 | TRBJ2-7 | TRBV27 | CASSSSPGTGLHEQYF
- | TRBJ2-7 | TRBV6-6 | CASSYSGPVGYEQYF
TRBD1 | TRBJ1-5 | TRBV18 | CASSPRLGTGYDQPQHF
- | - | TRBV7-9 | CASSLQGFEQYF
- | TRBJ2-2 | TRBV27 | CASSPTGPRGAGELFF
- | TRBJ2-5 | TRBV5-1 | CASSLAVLGGLQETQYF
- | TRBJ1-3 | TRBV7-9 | CASILDSRSGNTIYF
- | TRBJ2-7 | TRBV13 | CASSLEGSAGAAYEQYF
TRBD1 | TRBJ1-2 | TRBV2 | CASSLTDRVYGYTF
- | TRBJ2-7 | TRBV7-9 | CASSLNTGTHAYEQYF
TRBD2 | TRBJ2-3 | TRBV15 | CATSKTSGGPFTDTQYF